This T cell receptor beta chain was profiled in a study of post-analysis software for immune sequencing data. cDNA libraries of TCR beta carried unique molecular identifiers. The authors obtained approximately 540,000 cDNA molecules from roughly 1 to 10 million T cells. TCRdb redid the calling of the PCR reads with MiXCR, one entry per CDR3 protein. This table holds about 200,000 distinct CDR3 sequences, 29% found once. CDR3 length equals 15 residues. Trimming cost V 0 bases and J 4 bases, with 12 bases left between them. CDR1 is LNHNV and CDR2 is YYDKDF in the germline V gene (reference sequence). Study-level findings and limits: Higher frequency in patients than in controls was seen for roughly five TRBV segments, with TRBV5-6, TRBV5-1 and TRBV20-1 among them.

This clonotype was detected ten times or more. Its antigen is not known. Source material: blood. The sequence was collected from a girl between 2 and 17 years old with multiple sclerosis. The J gene is TRBJ1-2, the V gene TRBV15; TRBD1 might be the D (5 bases). The CDR3 loop reads CATSRDNWGGYGYTF. DNA of the CDR3: TGTGCCACCAGCAGAGATAACTGGGGGGGCTATGGCTACACCTTC.